One and the same sample provided the 23 T cell receptor beta chains below, sequenced in a study of blood T cell repertoires in COVID-19. TCRdb keeps only in-frame clones here, not all; method: immunoSEQ multiplex PCR. The table has some 400,000 clones, nearly 90% seen once. The sequenced material came from peripheral blood. These receptors were collected from a young man with active or convalescent COVID-19.

The rearrangement links TRBV3-1 (or the pseudogene TRBV3-2) to TRBJ2-7; tentatively, D is TRBD2 (6 bases). The germline gives CDR1 LGHDT, CDR2 YNNKEL (reference sequence). V lost 3 bases, J lost 7 bases, and 19 bases lay in between. The CDR3 length is 15 residues. Here the CDR3 DNA reads TGTGCCAGCAGCCAGAACGGGAGCTCTCGAGGGGAGCAGTACTTC. Amino acids: CASSQNGSSRGEQYF.

The chain's CDR3 is CASSAHGSGNTIYF. CDR3 DNA sequence: TGTGCCAGCAGTGCCCACGGGTCTGGAAACACCATATATTTT. The chain joins TRBV27 to TRBJ1-3; D not resolved. V lost 5 bases and J 1 base, leaving 9 bases between the germline ends. The CDR3 totals 14 residues. Germline V gives CDR1 MNHEY, CDR2 SMNVEV (reference sequence).

In DNA, the CDR3 is TGTGCTAGTGGATACACCGGACAGCATGGCTACACCTTC. Residues: CASGYTGQHGYTF. V gene TRBV12-5 combines with J gene TRBJ1-2; D perhaps matches TRBD1 (6 bases). V lost 6 bases and J 6 bases, leaving 14 bases between the germline ends. Germline assignment: CDR1 LGHNT and CDR2 FRNRAP. This CDR3 spans 13 amino acids.

The J gene is TRBJ1-6, the V gene TRBV11-1, with a weak D call TRBD1 (5 bases). In germline, CDR1 is SGHAT, CDR2 FQDESV (reference sequence). This CDR3 contains 16 residues. The V end was cut by 2 bases, the J end by 11 bases, with 19 bases between. CDR3 in amino acids: CASSLMGSVGVAPLHF. CDR3 nucleotides: TGTGCCAGCAGCTTAATGGGGTCCGTAGGGGTTGCACCCCTCCACTTT.

The chain carries TRBV28 and TRBJ1-5; tentatively, D is TRBD1 (6 bases). Per the germline V gene, CDR1 is MDHEN and CDR2 is SYDVKM. The CDR3 loop spans 13 amino acids. The V end lost 4 bases, the J end lost 2 bases, and 6 bases lay between the germline ends. CDR3 sequence (DNA): TGTGCCAGCAGTTACAGGGGCAATCAGCCCCAGCATTTT. Its translation: CASSYRGNQPQHF.

The chain uses TRBV27 and TRBJ1-1; D gene ambiguous. This CDR3 spans 15 amino acids. Trimming took off 1 base at V and 3 bases at J, with 12 bases between the two ends. CDR1 MNHEY and CDR2 SMNVEV come from the germline V gene (reference sequence). The CDR3 is CASSLFAPPDTEAFF. CDR3 nucleotides: TGTGCCAGCAGTTTATTTGCGCCGCCCGACACTGAAGCTTTCTTT.

A single count supports this clone. The chain joins TRBV5-5 to TRBJ2-1, with D possibly being TRBD2 (6 bases). Germline CDR1 and CDR2: SGHKS and YYEKEE (reference sequence). V lost 1 base and J 7 bases, leaving 15 bases between the germline ends. This CDR3 spans 15 amino acids. The CDR3 bases are TGTGCCAGCAGCTTGTCGGTAGCGGAGGGGAATGAGCAGTTCTTC. Encoded protein: CASSLSVAEGNEQFF.

CDR3 in amino acids: CASSFNRGKGEQYF. The CDR3 DNA follows: TGTGCCAGCAGCTTTAACAGGGGGAAAGGCGAGCAGTACTTC. The rearrangement joins TRBV7-2 to TRBJ2-7, with 8 bases matching TRBD1. V was pared by 3 bases and J by 6 bases, with 7 bases of the junction left unmatched. Germline V CDR1 and CDR2: SGHTA, FQGNSA. The CDR3 totals 14 residues.

The chain uses TRBV6-5 and TRBJ1-1, with D possibly being TRBD1 (5 bases). This CDR3 is 14 amino acids long. Germline V gene lookup returns CDR1 MNHEY and CDR2 SVGAGI. Trimming took 5 bases from V and 1 from J, leaving 11 bases between them. The CDR3 loop is CASSRGAGNTEAFF. CDR3 DNA: TGTGCCAGCAGTCGTGGGGCAGGGAACACTGAAGCTTTCTTT.

This clone has only a few counts. This sequence joins TRBV4-3 and TRBJ1-3; the D gene is possibly TRBD1 (5 bases). Trimming pared 1 base from V and 8 bases from J, leaving 9 bases between. In germline, CDR1 is LGHNA, CDR2 YSLEER. The CDR3 consists of 13 residues. DNA for the CDR3: TGCGCCAGCAGCCAAGTTCGGGGGGACACCATATATTTT. It yields the protein CASSQVRGDTIYF.

The chain carries TRBV11-1 and TRBJ1-1; 8 nucleotides line up with TRBD1. Germline CDR1 reads SGHAT; CDR2 reads FQDESV (reference sequence). There are 13 residues in the CDR3. Germline trimming cut 6 bases from V and 1 base from J; bases unmatched to any gene: 1. The CDR3 sequence is CASSTGGNTEAFF. The CDR3 DNA follows: TGTGCCAGCAGTACAGGGGGGAACACTGAAGCTTTCTTT.

This sequence joins TRBV15 and TRBJ2-7; D unclear. Trimming took off 5 bases at V and 0 bases at J, with 11 bases between the two ends. The CDR3 is 14 residues long. Germline V gene sequence: CDR1 LNHNV, CDR2 YYDKDF (reference sequence). CDR3 DNA sequence: TGTGCCACCAGCTCCCGAGAGCTCTCCTACGAGCAGTACTTC. It yields the protein CATSSRELSYEQYF.

In this sample, this clone turned up once. J is TRBJ1-1 and V is TRBV3-1 (or the pseudogene TRBV3-2); D is unclear. Germline V gene data show CDR1 as LGHDT and CDR2 as YNNKEL (reference sequence). The CDR3 is 11 residues long. V lost 4 bases and J 10 bases, leaving 10 bases between the germline ends. The CDR3 is CASSLGSLAFF. In DNA form, the CDR3 reads TGTGCCAGCAGCCTCGGGTCTTTAGCTTTCTTT.

The chain is built from TRBV9 and TRBJ1-4, with TRBD1 matching 10 bases. This CDR3 has 16 amino acids. Germline V gene data show CDR1 as SGDLS and CDR2 as YYNGEE. The J segment lost 8 bases and the V segment lost 3 bases, leaving 10 bases of the junction unmatched. The CDR3 loop is CASSAVTGGPGEKLFF. CDR3 coding DNA: TGTGCCAGCAGCGCGGTGACAGGGGGCCCGGGCGAAAAACTGTTTTTT.

This chain connects TRBV5-3 to TRBJ2-7, with D maybe TRBD1 (6 bases). TRBV5-3 is identified as an open reading frame with a role that is uncertain. The CDR3 contains 20 residues. Trimming took 2 bases from V and 3 from J, leaving 30 bases between them. CDR3 residues: CARSFAGTPQDAPTFYEQYF. CDR3 in DNA: TGTGCCAGAAGCTTCGCAGGGACACCCCAGGACGCTCCCACCTTCTACGAGCAGTACTTC.

The chain recombines TRBV28 with TRBJ1-5; a possible D gene is TRBD1 (5 bases). V gave up 8 bases and J gave up 3 bases, with 17 bases separating them. This CDR3 region has 15 residues. Germline CDR1 is MDHEN and CDR2 is SYDVKM. The CDR3 DNA reads as TGTGCCAGCGGCTGGCAACGGGGGGTCAATCAGCCCCAGCATTTT. This sequence encodes CASGWQRGVNQPQHF.

This chain links TRBV9 with TRBJ2-7; perhaps TRBD2 as D (5 bases). The CDR3 has 15 residues. Germline CDR1 reads SGDLS; CDR2 reads YYNGEE. The V and J ends lost 0 bases and 1 base respectively, with 11 bases between them. The CDR3 region is CASSVGVGVSYEQYF. The CDR3 DNA is TGTGCCAGCAGCGTAGGGGTGGGAGTGTCCTACGAGCAGTACTTC.

The rearrangement links TRBV19 to TRBJ1-5; D ambiguous. Per the germline V gene, CDR1 is LNHDA and CDR2 is SQIVND (reference sequence). The CDR3 consists of 13 residues. Between the trimmed V and J ends, which lost 5 bases and 0 bases, there was a span of 5 bases. DNA for the CDR3: TGTGCCAGTAGTCAGGATAGCAATCAGCCCCAGCATTTT. The encoded protein is CASSQDSNQPQHF.

V is TRBV28 and J is TRBJ2-2; 7 bases line up with TRBD2. Germline V gene lookup returns CDR1 MDHEN and CDR2 SYDVKM. CDR3 length: 15 residues. V was clipped by 6 bases and J by 13 bases; unmatched bases: 17. The CDR3, as DNA: TGTGCCAGCAGCCGCGGGAGTCACTACTCGGAGGGGCTGTTTTTT. As protein: CASSRGSHYSEGLFF.

The chain carries TRBV5-1 and TRBJ2-5; 11 bases match TRBD2. Trimming at V came to 4 bases and at J to 1 base, leaving 3 bases not matched to a gene. The V gene's germline CDR1 is SGHRS and CDR2 YFSETQ. The CDR3 length is 15 residues. The CDR3 here is CASSGGTSGQETQYF. The CDR3 DNA follows: TGCGCCAGCAGCGGGGGGACTAGCGGCCAAGAGACCCAGTACTTC.

V gene TRBV27 combines with J gene TRBJ1-3; D gene unclear. The CDR3 consists of 15 residues. V lost 8 bases and J lost 0, with 14 bases in between. Germline V gives CDR1 MNHEY, CDR2 SMNVEV (reference sequence). DNA for the CDR3: TGTGCCAGCGGCCCGGGAGGAGACTCTGGAAACACCATATATTTT. Translation: CASGPGGDSGNTIYF.

The chain links TRBV25-1 to TRBJ1-2; 8 positions match TRBD1. CDR1 is MGHDK, CDR2 SYGVNS, per germline. The CDR3 is made up of 17 amino acids. The junction had 12 bases not matched to a gene; V was cut back by 2 bases and J by 4 bases. The CDR3 reads CASSELFLLDRVYGYTF. CDR3 nucleotide sequence: TGTGCCAGCAGTGAACTTTTCTTATTGGACAGGGTCTATGGCTACACCTTC.

The genes are TRBV9 and TRBJ2-2, with 7 positions matching TRBD2. The CDR3 covers 14 residues. From germline, CDR1 is SGDLS and CDR2 YYNGEE. Unmatched junction bases numbered 0, after V lost 0 bases and J lost 4 bases. CDR3 DNA: TGTGCCAGCAGCGTAGGCGGGAGCACCGGGGAGCTGTTTTTT. Translated: CASSVGGSTGELFF.